Reported below is one T cell receptor (beta chain). Its antigen is not identified. Peripheral blood came from all dose cohorts at three timepoints. Germline loops: CDR1 ENHRY, CDR2 SYGVKD. The CDR3 has 17 residues. The germline V and J ends were trimmed by 2 bases and 1 base, with 12 bases remaining between them. The entry originates in a study of OX40 agonist ivuxolimab in advanced cancers. Overall study: The patients received ivuxolimab by intravenous route every 2 weeks at 0.01 to 10 mg/kg. Study results and limitations: Relative to CD4+ cells, CD8+ T cells on average had more expanded clones.

The data were produced by immunoSEQ multiplex PCR, yet TCRdb's version contains in-frame clones alone and is incomplete. The sample holds 75,000 to 85,000 clones, roughly 84% seen once. The clonotype was recovered from an adult with an advanced solid tumor such as melanoma, head and neck, liver or kidney cancer. Sample: CD4+ or CD8+ T cells sorted from blood, taken in a trial of the OX40 agonist ivuxolimab. The V and J genes are TRBV10-3 and TRBJ2-6, with TRBD1 as a possible D gene (5 bases). As DNA, the CDR3 is TGTGCCATCAGTGAGGGGATCCCAGGGTCTGGGGCCAACGTCCTGACTTTC. Encoded protein: CAISEGIPGSGANVLTF.